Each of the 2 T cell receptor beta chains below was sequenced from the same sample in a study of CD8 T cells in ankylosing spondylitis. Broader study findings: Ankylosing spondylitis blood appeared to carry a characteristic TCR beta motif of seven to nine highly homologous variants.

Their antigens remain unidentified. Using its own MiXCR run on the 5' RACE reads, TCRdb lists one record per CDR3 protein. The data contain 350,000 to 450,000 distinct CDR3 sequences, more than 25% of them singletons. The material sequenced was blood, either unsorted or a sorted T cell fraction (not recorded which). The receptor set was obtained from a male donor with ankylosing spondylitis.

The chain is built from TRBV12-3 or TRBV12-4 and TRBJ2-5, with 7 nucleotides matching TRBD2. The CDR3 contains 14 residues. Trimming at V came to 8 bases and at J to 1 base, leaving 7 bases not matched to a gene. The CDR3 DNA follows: TGTGCCAGCGGTCTGGGAGGGTCCCAAGAGACCCAGTACTTC. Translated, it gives CASGLGGSQETQYF.

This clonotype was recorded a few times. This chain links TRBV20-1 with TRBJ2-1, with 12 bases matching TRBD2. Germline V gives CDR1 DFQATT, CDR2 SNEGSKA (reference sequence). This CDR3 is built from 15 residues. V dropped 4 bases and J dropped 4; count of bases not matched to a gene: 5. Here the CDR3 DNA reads TGCAGTGCTACGGGACTAGCGGGCTTTTACAATGAGCAGTTCTTC. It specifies CSATGLAGFYNEQFF.